This T cell receptor (beta chain) came from a study of naive and memory T cell subsets. The V gene lost 6 bases and the J gene lost 5 bases, with 22 bases spanning the gap. This CDR3 spans 16 amino acids. From germline, CDR1 is MDHEN and CDR2 SYDVKM. Both TRBC1 and TRBC2 were covered by a beta constant-region primer of two equimolar oligonucleotides. TCRdb fed the UMI-ligation and nested PCR reads into MiXCR, producing one record per CDR3 protein. The sample holds tens of thousands of distinct CDR3 sequences, less than 15% seen once. Study-level points and caveats: Gini index rose across naive, CM, EM and EMRA in CD4 and CD8. There was no ground truth to check naive and memory subset results. Naive and memory subsets had different power law exponents for TCR abundance. A clonotype means one alpha or beta sequence, not an alpha/beta pair.

This clonotype showed up just a few times. Its specificity is unknown. Specimen: central memory CD4+ T cells from blood. This clonotype originated in a human donor in good health. The rearrangement links TRBV28 to TRBJ2-5, with a tentative D call TRBD1 (9 bases). The CDR3 bases are TGTGCCAGCAGAATAGCGGGACAGGGAAGGAGGGAGACCCAGTACTTC. Its protein is CASRIAGQGRRETQYF.